A selection of T cell receptor beta chains follows, all from one sample in a study of Ad26.COV2.S vaccination and SARS-CoV-2 variants. Clones were sequenced by immunoSEQ multiplex PCR, and TCRdb holds only the in-frame ones, with some missing. The table shows hundreds of thousands of clones, with 88% occurring only once. Material: peripheral blood, obtained in a trial of Ad26.COV2.S vaccine versus placebo. The receptors shown here come from a person between 18 and 65 years old who received the Ad26.COV2.S COVID-19 vaccine or a placebo. Each CDR3 is given with its conserved first and last residue. Each record gives: clone size, J gene, V gene, D gene, CDR3 DNA, CDR3 protein. The D gene is left open where the match is weak. The listing skips clone size in some rows; elsewhere it reads once, few, many or a size class.

abundance: once
j_gene: TRBJ1-1
v_gene: TRBV25-1
d_gene: -
CDR3nt: TGTGCCAGCAGGGAAAACACTGAAGCTTTCTTT
CDR3aa: CASRENTEAFF

abundance: once
j_gene: TRBJ2-7
v_gene: TRBV7-8
d_gene: -
CDR3nt: TGTGCCAGCAGCCTCCGGGTTGACCGCGGCGAGCAGTACTTC
CDR3aa: CASSLRVDRGEQYF

abundance: -
j_gene: TRBJ2-5
v_gene: TRBV7-2
d_gene: TRBD2
CDR3nt: TGTGCCAGCAGCCCCTGGGGGGCGGGGGGGCTGTACCAAGAGACCCAGTACTTC
CDR3aa: CASSPWGAGGLYQETQYF

abundance: -
j_gene: TRBJ2-2
v_gene: TRBV5-8
d_gene: -
CDR3nt: TGTGCCAGCAGCTTGGGGACATATTCGGGAATTGGCACCGGGGAGCTGTTTTTT
CDR3aa: CASSLGTYSGIGTGELFF

abundance: -
j_gene: TRBJ2-1
v_gene: TRBV4-2
d_gene: TRBD2
CDR3nt: TGTGCCAGCAGCCAACGGGGACTAGCGGGAGGAACCTCCTACAATGAGCAGTTCTTC
CDR3aa: CASSQRGLAGGTSYNEQFF

abundance: once
j_gene: TRBJ2-3
v_gene: TRBV7-2
d_gene: TRBD2
CDR3nt: TGTGCCAGCAGCTTAGCCAGCGGGGTTAGCACAGATACGCAGTATTTT
CDR3aa: CASSLASGVSTDTQYF

abundance: -
j_gene: TRBJ2-7
v_gene: TRBV28
d_gene: -
CDR3nt: TGTGCCAGCAGTTTCAGTGACGAGCAGTACTTC
CDR3aa: CASSFSDEQYF

abundance: -
j_gene: TRBJ2-5
v_gene: TRBV30
d_gene: TRBD2
CDR3nt: TGTGCCTGGAGCGCCGGGACTAGCGGAGAGACCCAGTACTTC
CDR3aa: CAWSAGTSGETQYF

abundance: -
j_gene: TRBJ1-1
v_gene: TRBV6-2/TRBV6-3
d_gene: TRBD1
CDR3nt: TGTGCCAGCAGCCTACTACAGGGGATCACTGAAGCTTTCTTT
CDR3aa: CASSLLQGITEAFF

abundance: -
j_gene: TRBJ2-7
v_gene: TRBV6-1
d_gene: -
CDR3nt: TGTGCCAGCAGTGAGAAAACCCGATGGGACGAGCAGTACTTC
CDR3aa: CASSEKTRWDEQYF

abundance: once
j_gene: TRBJ2-5
v_gene: TRBV15
d_gene: TRBD2
CDR3nt: TGTGCCATACTAGCGGCTGACCAAGAGACCCAGTACTTC
CDR3aa: CAILAADQETQYF

abundance: -
j_gene: TRBJ2-3
v_gene: TRBV6-5
d_gene: -
CDR3nt: TGTGCCAGCAGTGACTCCCTTCGAGCGCAGTATTTT
CDR3aa: CASSDSLRAQYF

abundance: -
j_gene: TRBJ2-4
v_gene: TRBV19
d_gene: -
CDR3nt: TGTGCCAGTAGTATATCGGACGGCGGACTAGCCAAAAACATTCAGTACTTC
CDR3aa: CASSISDGGLAKNIQYF

abundance: -
j_gene: TRBJ2-5
v_gene: TRBV5-6
d_gene: TRBD2
CDR3nt: TGTGCCAGCAACACTCTAGCGGGAGAGGGGAGAGAGACCCAGTACTTC
CDR3aa: CASNTLAGEGRETQYF

abundance: -
j_gene: TRBJ1-1
v_gene: TRBV6-5
d_gene: -
CDR3nt: TGTGCCAGCAGTTACTCATCGGGGGGGTACACTGAAGCTTTCTTT
CDR3aa: CASSYSSGGYTEAFF

abundance: -
j_gene: TRBJ1-2
v_gene: TRBV11-1
d_gene: -
CDR3nt: TGTGCCAGCGGTCAGATGAACTATGGCTACACCTTC
CDR3aa: CASGQMNYGYTF

abundance: -
j_gene: TRBJ2-2
v_gene: TRBV4-2
d_gene: -
CDR3nt: TGTGCCAGCAGCCAAAAGGGGACTGTACCGGGGGAGCTGTTTTTT
CDR3aa: CASSQKGTVPGELFF

abundance: -
j_gene: TRBJ2-3
v_gene: TRBV4-2
d_gene: TRBD2
CDR3nt: TGTGCCAGCGGAACCAGCGGGGGAGGCGCAGATACGCAGTATTTT
CDR3aa: CASGTSGGGADTQYF

abundance: -
j_gene: TRBJ1-1
v_gene: TRBV7-9
d_gene: TRBD1
CDR3nt: TGTGCCAGCAGCCTGAGGACAGGAGCAGAAGCTTTCTTT
CDR3aa: CASSLRTGAEAFF

abundance: -
j_gene: TRBJ2-1
v_gene: TRBV25-1
d_gene: -
CDR3nt: TGTGCCAGCAGTGAAAGGGCTACCTACAATGAGCAGTTCTTC
CDR3aa: CASSERATYNEQFF

abundance: -
j_gene: TRBJ1-5
v_gene: TRBV24-1
d_gene: -
CDR3nt: TGTGCAACGCGTTCTAACAGGGAGAGCAATCAGCCCCAGCATTTT
CDR3aa: CATRSNRESNQPQHF

abundance: -
j_gene: TRBJ1-5
v_gene: TRBV6-2/TRBV6-3
d_gene: -
CDR3nt: TGTGCCAGCAGTCTGGAGGGGCTCTACAATCAGCCCCAGCATTTT
CDR3aa: CASSLEGLYNQPQHF

abundance: -
j_gene: TRBJ1-1
v_gene: TRBV27
d_gene: -
CDR3nt: TGTGCCAGCAGTTTCTGGGCAGGGACCACTGAAGCTTTCTTT
CDR3aa: CASSFWAGTTEAFF

abundance: once
j_gene: TRBJ2-7
v_gene: TRBV13
d_gene: TRBD1
CDR3nt: TGTGCCAGCAGCTCCGGGACAGGGTTCCACGAGCAGTACTTC
CDR3aa: CASSSGTGFHEQYF

abundance: -
j_gene: TRBJ1-4
v_gene: TRBV3-1/TRBV3-2
d_gene: -
CDR3nt: TGTGCCAGCAGCCAAGCGGGCGTCGAGGGAAAACTGTTTTTT
CDR3aa: CASSQAGVEGKLFF

abundance: -
j_gene: TRBJ1-5
v_gene: TRBV19
d_gene: -
CDR3nt: TGTGCCTCCGCGGACATTCCCAATCAGCCCCAGCATTTT
CDR3aa: CASADIPNQPQHF

abundance: -
j_gene: TRBJ1-6
v_gene: TRBV18
d_gene: TRBD1
CDR3nt: TGTGCCAGCTCACCCCGACAGGGCGGTGATAATTCACCCCTCCACTTT
CDR3aa: CASSPRQGGDNSPLHF

abundance: -
j_gene: TRBJ1-1
v_gene: TRBV30
d_gene: -
CDR3nt: TGTGCCTGGAGTGCCGGGGGGCGGACTGAAGCTTTCTTT
CDR3aa: CAWSAGGRTEAFF

abundance: once
j_gene: TRBJ2-2
v_gene: TRBV9
d_gene: TRBD1
CDR3nt: TGTGCCAGCAGCCCTCGGACAGGGTACGGGGAGCTGTTTTTT
CDR3aa: CASSPRTGYGELFF

abundance: -
j_gene: TRBJ1-2
v_gene: TRBV18
d_gene: TRBD1
CDR3nt: TGTGCCAGCTCACCCGACAGGGTCGGTGGCTACACCTTC
CDR3aa: CASSPDRVGGYTF

abundance: -
j_gene: TRBJ2-7
v_gene: TRBV6-2/TRBV6-3
d_gene: -
CDR3nt: TGTGCCAGCAGTTTCCCCCCCCGTACCTACGAGCAGTACTTC
CDR3aa: CASSFPPRTYEQYF

abundance: -
j_gene: TRBJ2-1
v_gene: TRBV11-2
d_gene: TRBD1
CDR3nt: TGTGCCAGCAGCCATCGGTCCACCGTGCACAGGGGTCTCGATGAGCAGTTCTTC
CDR3aa: CASSHRSTVHRGLDEQFF

abundance: -
j_gene: TRBJ2-1
v_gene: TRBV30
d_gene: TRBD2
CDR3nt: TGTGCCTGGAGTGTATCGGGAGGAGTAGACAATGAGCAGTTCTTC
CDR3aa: CAWSVSGGVDNEQFF

abundance: -
j_gene: TRBJ2-3
v_gene: TRBV20-1
d_gene: -
CDR3nt: TGCAGTCCCGGGAGCACAGATACGCAGTATTTT
CDR3aa: CSPGSTDTQYF

abundance: -
j_gene: TRBJ1-4
v_gene: TRBV7-2
d_gene: -
CDR3nt: TGTGCCAGCAGCCATGGGACGACGGCATTTAATGAAAAACTGTTTTTT
CDR3aa: CASSHGTTAFNEKLFF

abundance: few
j_gene: TRBJ2-7
v_gene: TRBV18
d_gene: -
CDR3nt: TGTGCCAGCTCGCCGTCAGGGGTCGGAGACGAGCAGTACTTC
CDR3aa: CASSPSGVGDEQYF

abundance: -
j_gene: TRBJ1-2
v_gene: TRBV3-1/TRBV3-2
d_gene: -
CDR3nt: TGTGCCAGCAGCCAAGATATGGGGGCGAACTATGGCTACACCTTC
CDR3aa: CASSQDMGANYGYTF

abundance: -
j_gene: TRBJ1-2
v_gene: TRBV6-5
d_gene: TRBD1
CDR3nt: TGTGCCAGCAGGGGGAGACAGGGAAGCTATGGCTACACCTTC
CDR3aa: CASRGRQGSYGYTF

abundance: -
j_gene: TRBJ1-5
v_gene: TRBV6-2/TRBV6-3
d_gene: -
CDR3nt: TGTGCCAGCAGTTCGGGACGGGCTAGGCAGCCCCAGCATTTT
CDR3aa: CASSSGRARQPQHF

abundance: once
j_gene: TRBJ2-5
v_gene: TRBV7-2
d_gene: TRBD2
CDR3nt: TGTGCCAGCAGCTTAACGGGGGGGCCTAGGGAGACCCAGTACTTC
CDR3aa: CASSLTGGPRETQYF

abundance: -
j_gene: TRBJ1-6
v_gene: TRBV5-4
d_gene: TRBD1
CDR3nt: TGTGCCAGCAGCCCCCGGACAGGGGGAAGTAATTCACCCCTCCACTTT
CDR3aa: CASSPRTGGSNSPLHF

abundance: -
j_gene: TRBJ1-2
v_gene: TRBV6-5
d_gene: TRBD1
CDR3nt: TGTGCCAGCATCGGACAGGGCTATGGCTACACCTTC
CDR3aa: CASIGQGYGYTF

abundance: -
j_gene: TRBJ1-4
v_gene: TRBV7-9
d_gene: TRBD1
CDR3nt: TGTGCCAGCAGCTTAGCGTATCAGACAGGGTTCGAAAAACTGTTTTTT
CDR3aa: CASSLAYQTGFEKLFF

abundance: -
j_gene: TRBJ1-2
v_gene: TRBV28
d_gene: -
CDR3nt: TGTGCCAGCAGTTTTGGCGGGGGGTATGGCTACACCTTC
CDR3aa: CASSFGGGYGYTF

abundance: few
j_gene: TRBJ1-6
v_gene: TRBV11-3
d_gene: -
CDR3nt: TGTGCCAGCCCGCCCCGCGACTCACCCCTCCACTTT
CDR3aa: CASPPRDSPLHF

abundance: -
j_gene: TRBJ2-3
v_gene: TRBV5-4
d_gene: -
CDR3nt: TGTGCCAGCAGCTTGGAATCGGGCAGAGTCACAGATACGCAGTATTTT
CDR3aa: CASSLESGRVTDTQYF

abundance: -
j_gene: TRBJ1-6
v_gene: TRBV7-2
d_gene: -
CDR3nt: TGTGCCAGCAGCTTAGCTGGGAGCGATAATTCACCCCTCCACTTT
CDR3aa: CASSLAGSDNSPLHF

abundance: -
j_gene: TRBJ1-2
v_gene: TRBV12-3/TRBV12-4
d_gene: -
CDR3nt: TGTGCCAGCAGTTTGGAGGGAAACTATGGCTACACCTTC
CDR3aa: CASSLEGNYGYTF

abundance: -
j_gene: TRBJ1-2
v_gene: TRBV20-1
d_gene: -
CDR3nt: TGCAGTGTTGGGAGGAGCTATGGCTACACCTTC
CDR3aa: CSVGRSYGYTF

abundance: -
j_gene: TRBJ1-6
v_gene: TRBV11-2
d_gene: -
CDR3nt: TGTGCCAGCAGCTTAGAAGGGTTAGAATCACCCCTCCACTTT
CDR3aa: CASSLEGLESPLHF

abundance: few
j_gene: TRBJ2-7
v_gene: TRBV4-2
d_gene: TRBD2
CDR3nt: TGTGCCAGCAGCCAAGGACTAGCGGGCTCCTACGAGCAGTACTTC
CDR3aa: CASSQGLAGSYEQYF

abundance: -
j_gene: TRBJ2-2
v_gene: TRBV29-1
d_gene: -
CDR3nt: TGCAGCGTTGATCCAGGGCCCGGGGAGCTGTTTTTT
CDR3aa: CSVDPGPGELFF

abundance: -
j_gene: TRBJ2-7
v_gene: TRBV7-2
d_gene: -
CDR3nt: TGTGCCAGCAGCTTAGTCGCAGGAGGTTTCTCCTACGAGCAGTACTTC
CDR3aa: CASSLVAGGFSYEQYF

abundance: -
j_gene: TRBJ1-5
v_gene: TRBV27
d_gene: -
CDR3nt: TGTGCCAGCAGTTTAAGTACCAATCAGCCCCAGCATTTT
CDR3aa: CASSLSTNQPQHF

abundance: -
j_gene: TRBJ2-3
v_gene: TRBV11-3
d_gene: -
CDR3nt: TGTGCCAGCAGCGCTTCGACGGGTCGGGGGACAGATACGCAGTATTTT
CDR3aa: CASSASTGRGTDTQYF

abundance: -
j_gene: TRBJ2-6
v_gene: TRBV15
d_gene: -
CDR3nt: TGTGCCACCAGCAGAGATTTCTCTGGGGCCAACGTCCTGACTTTC
CDR3aa: CATSRDFSGANVLTF

abundance: -
j_gene: TRBJ2-7
v_gene: TRBV5-5
d_gene: TRBD2
CDR3nt: TGTGCCAGCAGCCCGGGGACTACTTCCACCGACGAGCAGTACTTC
CDR3aa: CASSPGTTSTDEQYF